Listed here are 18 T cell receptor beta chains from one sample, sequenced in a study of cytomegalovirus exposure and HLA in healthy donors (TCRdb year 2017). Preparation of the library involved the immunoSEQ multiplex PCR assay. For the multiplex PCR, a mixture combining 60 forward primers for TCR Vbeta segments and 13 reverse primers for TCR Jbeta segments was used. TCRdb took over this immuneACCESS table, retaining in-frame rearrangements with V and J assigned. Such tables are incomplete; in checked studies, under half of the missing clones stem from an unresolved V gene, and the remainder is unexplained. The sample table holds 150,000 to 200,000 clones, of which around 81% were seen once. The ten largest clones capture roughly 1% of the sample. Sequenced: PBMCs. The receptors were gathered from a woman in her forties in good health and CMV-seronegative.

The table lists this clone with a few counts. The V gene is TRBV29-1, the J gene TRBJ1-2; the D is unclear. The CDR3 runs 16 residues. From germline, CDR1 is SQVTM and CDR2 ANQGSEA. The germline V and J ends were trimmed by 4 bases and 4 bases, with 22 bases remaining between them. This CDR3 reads CSVVSGSSDSSYGYTF. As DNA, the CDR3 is TGCAGCGTTGTCAGTGGCAGCTCCGACTCCTCCTATGGCTACACCTTC.

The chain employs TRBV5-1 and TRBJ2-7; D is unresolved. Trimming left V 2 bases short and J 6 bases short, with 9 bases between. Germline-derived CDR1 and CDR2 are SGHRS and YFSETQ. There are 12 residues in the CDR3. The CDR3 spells CASSFGDSEQYF. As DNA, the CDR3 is TGCGCCAGCAGCTTTGGAGACTCCGAGCAGTACTTC.

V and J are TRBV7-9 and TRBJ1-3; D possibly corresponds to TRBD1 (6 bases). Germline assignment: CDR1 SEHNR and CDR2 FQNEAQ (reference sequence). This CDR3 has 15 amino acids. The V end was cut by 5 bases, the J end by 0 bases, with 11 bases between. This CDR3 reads CASSHGGFSGNTIYF. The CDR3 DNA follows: TGTGCCAGCAGCCATGGGGGCTTCTCTGGAAACACCATATATTTT.

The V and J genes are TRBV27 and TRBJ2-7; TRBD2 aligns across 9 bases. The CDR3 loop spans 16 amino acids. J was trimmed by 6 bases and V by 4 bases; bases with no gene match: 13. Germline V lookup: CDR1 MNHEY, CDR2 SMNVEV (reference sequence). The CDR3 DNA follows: TGTGCCAGCAGTTCGCCGCTCGGGACTAGCCCATCCGAGCAGTACTTC. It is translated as CASSSPLGTSPSEQYF.

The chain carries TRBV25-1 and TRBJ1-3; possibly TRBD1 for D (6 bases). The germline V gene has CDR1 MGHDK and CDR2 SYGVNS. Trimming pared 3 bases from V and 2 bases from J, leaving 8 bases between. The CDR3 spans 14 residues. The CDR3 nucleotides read TGTGCCAGCAGTGAGCCAGGGGCTGGAAACACCATATATTTT. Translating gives CASSEPGAGNTIYF.

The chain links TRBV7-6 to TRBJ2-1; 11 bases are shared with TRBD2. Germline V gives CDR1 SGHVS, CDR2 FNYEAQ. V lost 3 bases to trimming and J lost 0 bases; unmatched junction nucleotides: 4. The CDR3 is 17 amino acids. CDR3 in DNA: TGTGCCAGCAGCTTCAGACTAGCGGGGAGCTCCTACAATGAGCAGTTCTTC. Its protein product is CASSFRLAGSSYNEQFF.

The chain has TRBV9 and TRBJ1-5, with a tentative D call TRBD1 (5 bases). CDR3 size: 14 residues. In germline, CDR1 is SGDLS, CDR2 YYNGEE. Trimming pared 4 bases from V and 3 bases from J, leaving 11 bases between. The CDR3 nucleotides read TGTGCCAGCAGCCCCTCGGGGGACAATCAGCCCCAGCATTTT. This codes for CASSPSGDNQPQHF.

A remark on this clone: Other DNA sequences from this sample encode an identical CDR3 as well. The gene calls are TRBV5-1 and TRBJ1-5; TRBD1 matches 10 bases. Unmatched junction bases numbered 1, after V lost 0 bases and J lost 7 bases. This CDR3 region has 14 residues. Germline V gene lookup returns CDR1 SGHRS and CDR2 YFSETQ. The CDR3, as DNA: TGCGCCAGCAGCTTGGGGACAGGGGGACAGCCCCAGCATTTT. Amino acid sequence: CASSLGTGGQPQHF.

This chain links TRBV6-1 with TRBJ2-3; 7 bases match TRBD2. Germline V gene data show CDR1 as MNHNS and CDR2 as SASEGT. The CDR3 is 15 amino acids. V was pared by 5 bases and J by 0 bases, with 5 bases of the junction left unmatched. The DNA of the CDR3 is TGTGCCAGCAGTTGGGGCGGGAGTAGCACAGATACGCAGTATTTT. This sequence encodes CASSWGGSSTDTQYF.

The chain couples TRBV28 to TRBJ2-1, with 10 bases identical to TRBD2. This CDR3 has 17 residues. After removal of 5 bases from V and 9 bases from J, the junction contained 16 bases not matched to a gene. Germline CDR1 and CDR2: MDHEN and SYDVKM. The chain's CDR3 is CASSPFPVAGGQGEQFF. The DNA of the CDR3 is TGTGCCAGCAGTCCCTTCCCGGTAGCGGGAGGACAAGGTGAGCAGTTCTTC.

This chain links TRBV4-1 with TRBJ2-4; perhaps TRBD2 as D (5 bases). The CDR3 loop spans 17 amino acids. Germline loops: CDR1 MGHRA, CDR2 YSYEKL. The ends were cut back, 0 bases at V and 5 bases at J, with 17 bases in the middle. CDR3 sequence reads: CASSQERSSEYQNIQYF. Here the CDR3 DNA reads TGCGCCAGCAGCCAAGAGCGGAGTAGCGAATATCAAAACATTCAGTACTTC.

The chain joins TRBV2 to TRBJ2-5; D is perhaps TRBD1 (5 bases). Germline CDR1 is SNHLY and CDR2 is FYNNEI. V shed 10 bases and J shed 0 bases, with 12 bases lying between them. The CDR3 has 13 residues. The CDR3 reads CAIMTDNQETQYF. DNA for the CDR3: TGTGCCATCATGACAGACAACCAAGAGACCCAGTACTTC.

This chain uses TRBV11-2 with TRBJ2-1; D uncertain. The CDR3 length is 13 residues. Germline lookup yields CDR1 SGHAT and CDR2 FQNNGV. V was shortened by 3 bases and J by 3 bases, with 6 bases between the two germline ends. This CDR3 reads CASSLGHYNEQFF. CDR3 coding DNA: TGTGCCAGCAGCTTGGGCCACTACAATGAGCAGTTCTTC.

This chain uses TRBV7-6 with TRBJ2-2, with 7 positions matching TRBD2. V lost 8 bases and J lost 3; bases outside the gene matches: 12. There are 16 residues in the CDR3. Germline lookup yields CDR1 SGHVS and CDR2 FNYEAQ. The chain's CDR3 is CASGPQRGGDTGELFF. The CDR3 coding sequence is TGTGCCAGCGGACCCCAACGGGGAGGGGACACCGGGGAGCTGTTTTTT.

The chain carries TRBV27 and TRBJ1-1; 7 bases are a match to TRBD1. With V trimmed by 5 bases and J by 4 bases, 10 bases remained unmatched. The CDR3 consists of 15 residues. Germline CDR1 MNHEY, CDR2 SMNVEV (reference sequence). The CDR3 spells CASSKFGQATTEAFF. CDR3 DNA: TGTGCCAGCAGTAAATTTGGACAGGCCACCACTGAAGCTTTCTTT.

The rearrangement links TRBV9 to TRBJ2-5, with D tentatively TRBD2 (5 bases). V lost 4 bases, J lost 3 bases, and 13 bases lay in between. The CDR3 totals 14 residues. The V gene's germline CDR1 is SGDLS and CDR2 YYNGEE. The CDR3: CASSIGGLEETQYF. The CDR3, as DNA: TGTGCCAGCAGCATCGGCGGGCTAGAAGAGACCCAGTACTTC. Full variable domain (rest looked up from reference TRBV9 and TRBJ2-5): DSGVTQTPKHLITATGQRVTLRCSPRSGDLSVYWYQQSLDQGLQFLIQYYNGEERAKGNILERFSAQQFPDLHSELNLSSLELGDSALYFCASSIGGLEETQYFGPGTRLLVL.

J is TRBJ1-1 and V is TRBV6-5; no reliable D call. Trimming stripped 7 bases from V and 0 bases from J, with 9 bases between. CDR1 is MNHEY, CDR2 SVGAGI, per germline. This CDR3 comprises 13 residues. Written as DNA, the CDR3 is TGTGCCAGCAAATCCTTTATGAACACTGAAGCTTTCTTT. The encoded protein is CASKSFMNTEAFF.

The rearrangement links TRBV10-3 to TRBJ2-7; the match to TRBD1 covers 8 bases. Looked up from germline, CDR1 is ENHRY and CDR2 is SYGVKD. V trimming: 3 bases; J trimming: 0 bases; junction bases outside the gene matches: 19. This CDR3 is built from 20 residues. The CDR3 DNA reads TGTGCCATCAGTGAATCTGTCCCCCCCGCAGACAGGGGATTCTCCTACGAGCAGTACTTC. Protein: CAISESVPPADRGFSYEQYF.